The source of this T cell receptor beta chain is a study of T cell changes during pregnancy in multiple sclerosis. The ends were cut back, 2 bases at V and 1 base at J, with 8 bases in the middle. The CDR3 consists of 14 residues. Germline lookup yields CDR1 SEHNR and CDR2 FQNEAQ (reference sequence). The assay was immunoSEQ multiplex PCR, and TCRdb's table has in-frame clones only and misses some. The sample yields 73,000 or so clones, about 90% seen once. Sample: peripheral blood, taken in the second trimester of pregnancy. The TCR was taken from a female donor with multiple sclerosis, enrolled in a pregnancy study. V is TRBV7-9 and J is TRBJ1-1; no firm D call. The CDR3 bases are TGTGCCAGCAGCTTAATAGTCCCGAACACTGAAGCTTTCTTT. This sequence encodes CASSLIVPNTEAFF.